This T cell receptor beta chain originates from a study of vaccination and CD4 T cells after COVID-19. Across the study: For post-vaccine samples, collection took place a median roughly 72 days after dose two, ranging from 14 to 241.

Described treatment: roughly nine-day PBMC culture with coronavirus spike peptide pools or control peptides (ViraFEST assay). After being plated at around 2 million per well, PBMCs were cultured with about 10 IU/ml IL-2 and around 9.3 ug/ml peptide pools. With the Oncomine TCR Beta short-read assay, DNA from cultured CD4+ T cells was sequenced. TCRdb itself ran the PCR reads through MiXCR, one entry per CDR3 protein. The sample contains 10,000 to 15,000 distinct CDR3 sequences, roughly 80% of which appear only once. Points on this clonotype: Antigen: not known.

V lost 10 bases and J 11 bases, leaving 14 bases between the germline ends. The CDR3 is 10 amino acids. In germline, CDR1 is MGHDK, CDR2 SYGVNS. The specimen comprised CD4+ T cells from blood, cultured in vitro, sampled after SARS-CoV-2 vaccination. The chain recombines TRBV25-1 with TRBJ2-5; D could derive from TRBD1 or TRBD2 (5 bases each). This receptor was identified in a human donor who received a COVID-19 vaccine. The CDR3 reads CATGGHSQYF. CDR3 in DNA: TGTGCCACCGGAGGACATTCTCAGTACTTC.